These 21 T cell receptor beta chains were sequenced from one sample in a study of Graves' ophthalmopathy and Graves' hyperthyroidism. As the template, RNA transcripts were used to amplify TCR beta CDR3 regions. Following a first-round RT-PCR that used HTBI primers, a second-round multiplex PCR was carried out. TCRdb reprocessed the multiplex PCR reads with MiXCR, giving one entry per CDR3 protein. Here the sample spans around 600,000 distinct CDR3 sequences, 35% to 45% being singletons. The source material was peripheral blood. The source is an adult man with Graves' ophthalmopathy.

For this clonotype: Since a much larger clone is just one base distant, this may be a read error. This chain connects TRBV10-3 to TRBJ1-1; D may be TRBD1 (6 bases). Between the trimmed V and J ends, which lost 10 bases and 6 bases, there was a span of 18 bases. This CDR3 spans 13 amino acids. Germline loops: CDR1 ENHRY, CDR2 SYGVKD. The CDR3 loop is CASRATGWPEAFF. CDR3 DNA: TGTGCCAGCAGGGCCACAGGGTGGCCTGAAGCTTTCTTT.

V and J are TRBV20-1 and TRBJ1-5, with D possibly TRBD1 on 6 matching bases. The CDR3 length is 16 residues. Trimming shortened V by 6 bases and J by 5 bases, and 23 bases separated the two germline ends. Germline V gene lookup returns CDR1 DFQATT and CDR2 SNEGSKA (reference sequence). The DNA for the CDR3 is TGCAGTGCGCTTACCCCCACAAGGGGGACGGATCAGCCCCAGCATTTT. Its protein product is CSALTPTRGTDQPQHF.

There are a few counts of this clonotype. The chain is built from TRBV5-1 and TRBJ2-2; D is undetermined. Per the germline V gene, CDR1 is SGHRS and CDR2 is YFSETQ. The V gene lost 4 bases and the J gene lost 3 bases, with 13 bases spanning the gap. The CDR3 length is 15 residues. DNA for the CDR3: TGCGCCAGCAGCCCGCGGCACGGATACACCGGGGAGCTGTTTTTT. Translation: CASSPRHGYTGELFF. The full variable domain, in which reference TRBV5-1 and TRBJ2-2 provide the parts outside the CDR3, is KAGVTQTPRYLIKTRGQQVTLSCSPISGHRSVSWYQQTPGQGLQFLFEYFSETQRNKGNFPGRFSGRQFSNSRSEMNVSTLELGDSALYLCASSPRHGYTGELFFGEGSRLTVL.

This chain connects TRBV12-5 to TRBJ2-2; 12 bases fit TRBD2. The CDR3 totals 20 residues. The trim removed 6 bases at V and 4 bases at J, leaving 18 bases unmatched. The V gene's germline CDR1 is LGHNT and CDR2 FRNRAP. Written as DNA, the CDR3 is TGTGCTAGTGGGTTAAAAACCATCGGACTAGCGGGGACCTTCACCGGGGAGCTGTTTTTT. This gives the protein CASGLKTIGLAGTFTGELFF.

The J gene is TRBJ2-5, the V gene TRBV29-1; 9 nucleotides line up with TRBD1. Germline V CDR1 and CDR2: SQVTM, ANQGSEA. The CDR3 has 15 amino acids. The J segment lost 5 bases and the V segment lost 4 bases, leaving 11 bases of the junction unmatched. The CDR3 region has the DNA TGCAGCGTTGGGGGGGGGACAGGGCCTTGGGAGACCCAGTACTTC. Its translation: CSVGGGTGPWETQYF. Complete variable domain (other parts from reference TRBV29-1 and TRBJ2-5): SAVISQKPSRDICQRGTSLTIQCQVDSQVTMMFWYRQQPGQSLTLIATANQGSEATYESGFVIDKFPISRPNLTFSTLTVSNMSPEDSSIYLCSVGGGTGPWETQYFGPGTRLLVL.

This chain uses TRBV7-9 with TRBJ2-7; D uncertain. The V end was cut by 4 bases, the J end by 5 bases, with 9 bases between. Germline V gives CDR1 SEHNR, CDR2 FQNEAQ (reference sequence). The CDR3 has 12 residues. The CDR3 loop reads CASSSRGDEQYF. The CDR3 DNA is TGTGCCAGCAGCTCAAGAGGAGACGAGCAGTACTTC.

To note about this clonotype: A much more abundant neighbour one base away suggests this may be a read error. V and J are TRBV2 and TRBJ2-5; D ambiguous. Germline V lookup: CDR1 SNHLY, CDR2 FYNNEI. The CDR3 extends over 13 amino acids. V was pared by 6 bases and J by 6 bases, with 14 bases between. The CDR3 region is CASSQGSRKTQYF. The CDR3 DNA is TGTGCCAGCAGCCAAGGCAGTCGAAAGACCCAGTACTTC. The whole variable domain, remainder taken from reference TRBV2 and TRBJ2-5, is EPEVTQTPSHQVTQMGQEVILRCVPISNHLYFYWYRQILGQKVEFLVSFYNNEISEKSEIFDDQFSVERPDGSNFTLKIRSTKLEDSAMYFCASSQGSRKTQYFGPGTRLLVL.

This clonotype was recorded at least ten times. The rearrangement joins TRBV2 to TRBJ2-7, with 7 bases matching TRBD1. The CDR3 totals 15 residues. Trimming cost V 7 bases and J 5 bases; bases outside gene matches: 14. Germline V gene lookup returns CDR1 SNHLY and CDR2 FYNNEI. CDR3 in DNA: TGTGCCAGCACAGTAAGTGAAGACAGGGCCAACGAGCAGTACTTC. Encoded protein: CASTVSEDRANEQYF. Supplemented by reference TRBV2 and TRBJ2-7, the full variable domain reads EPEVTQTPSHQVTQMGQEVILRCVPISNHLYFYWYRQILGQKVEFLVSFYNNEISEKSEIFDDQFSVERPDGSNFTLKIRSTKLEDSAMYFCASTVSEDRANEQYFGPGTRLTVT.

Note on this clonotype: Germline is not matched at one junction end, which may reflect a read error. V is TRBV20-1 and J is TRBJ1-3; D gene uncertain. This CDR3 spans 14 amino acids. Looked up from germline, CDR1 is DFQATT and CDR2 is SNEGSKA (reference sequence). The CDR3 coding sequence is TGCAGTGCTAGAGATACGGGGAAGGGAAGCACCATATATTTT. Residues: CSARDTGKGSTIYF.

This clonotype was counted many times. V and J are TRBV4-1 and TRBJ1-4, with 7 nucleotides matching TRBD1. The CDR3 covers 12 residues. With 3 bases clipped from V and 12 bases from J, the junction kept 4 bases outside the gene matches. Germline-derived CDR1 and CDR2 are MGHRA and YSYEKL. This chain's CDR3 is CASSHIDRELFF. The CDR3 nucleotides read TGCGCCAGCAGCCACATCGACAGGGAACTGTTTTTT.

The chain joins TRBV7-2 to TRBJ1-3; TRBD1 matches 8 bases. The CDR3 length is 17 residues. V lost 5 bases and J lost 2; bases outside the gene matches: 11. Per the germline V gene, CDR1 is SGHTA and CDR2 is FQGNSA. For the CDR3, the DNA is TGTGCCAGCAGCCAAGCGGGCCGGGACAGGCCTGGAAACACCATATATTTT. It encodes CASSQAGRDRPGNTIYF.

This chain connects TRBV25-1 to TRBJ2-7; tentative D call: TRBD1 (6 bases). Germline CDR1 and CDR2: MGHDK and SYGVNS. The CDR3 contains 13 residues. With 4 bases removed from V and 4 bases from J, the gap between germline ends came to 11 bases. CDR3 sequence: CASSATDRYEQYF. CDR3 coding DNA: TGTGCCAGCAGTGCTACGGACAGATACGAGCAGTACTTC.

The chain combines TRBV2 with TRBJ1-1; 8 bases are a match to TRBD1. J was trimmed by 3 bases and V by 7 bases; bases with no gene match: 4. CDR1 and CDR2 from the germline V gene are SNHLY and FYNNEI. The CDR3 is 13 residues long. The CDR3 sequence is CASIRQGHTEAFF. CDR3 DNA: TGTGCCAGCATCAGACAGGGGCACACTGAAGCTTTCTTT.

The chain has TRBV5-1 and TRBJ2-2, with D possibly being TRBD1 (7 bases). V was pared by 4 bases and J by 5 bases, with 21 bases between. CDR3 size: 17 residues. Germline CDR1 is SGHRS and CDR2 is YFSETQ. Written as DNA, the CDR3 is TGCGCCAGCAGCCTGTCAGGGGGGCTTTCCGCGACCGGGGAGCTGTTTTTT. Its protein is CASSLSGGLSATGELFF.

About this clonotype: No conserved phenylalanine or tryptophan ends this CDR3, so it is likely a read error. Because the CDR3's place on the DNA is in doubt, the DNA is left out and the CDR3 is given as listed by TCRdb. The rearrangement links TRBV7-2 to TRBJ2-7; whether TRBD2, the table's D call, matches the DNA was not checked. The CDR3 has 10 residues if both end residues are counted. Germline values: CDR1 SGHTA, CDR2 FQGNSA. The CDR3 here is CASSSIRLAG.

Note on this clonotype: A much larger clone lies a single base off, so this may be a read error. Lacking the conserved final phenylalanine or tryptophan, this CDR3 likely reflects a read error. J is TRBJ1-1 and V is TRBV20-1; TRBD1 is a possible D gene (6 bases). Trimming cost V 1 base and J 9 bases, with 12 bases left between them. The CDR3 contains 12 residues. Germline lookup yields CDR1 DFQATT and CDR2 SNEGSKA (reference sequence). The CDR3 sequence is CSARGTGKKAFL. The CDR3 region has the DNA TGCAGTGCTAGAGGAACAGGGAAGAAAGCTTTCCTT.

The chain has TRBV29-1 and TRBJ1-2; the D is unclear. The germline CDR1 and CDR2 sequences are SQVTM and ANQGSEA. V lost 8 bases and J 4 bases, leaving 14 bases between the germline ends. The CDR3 has 12 amino acids. This CDR3 reads CSSPRQPYGYTF. As DNA, the CDR3 is TGCAGCTCACCTAGGCAGCCCTATGGCTACACCTTC.

There are many counts of this clonotype. The chain combines TRBV12-3 or TRBV12-4 with TRBJ1-1, with D possibly being TRBD1 (5 bases). The CDR3 totals 13 residues. Trimming cost V 2 bases and J 5 bases, with 9 bases left between them. The CDR3: CASSLQGVTEAFF. CDR3 coding DNA: TGTGCCAGCAGTTTACAAGGGGTAACTGAAGCTTTCTTT.

This clonotype was seen a few times. The chain joins TRBV12-3 or TRBV12-4 to TRBJ2-6; D gene ambiguous. Between the trimmed V and J ends, which lost 2 bases and 2 bases, there was a span of 16 bases. CDR3 size: 18 residues. The chain's CDR3 is CASSLLLKLPPGANVLTF. The CDR3 DNA reads as TGTGCCAGCAGTTTACTTCTCAAACTCCCACCTGGGGCCAACGTCCTGACTTTC.

This clonotype appeared many times. Being one base from a much bigger clone, this may be a read error. The J gene is TRBJ1-5, the V gene TRBV2, with D uncertain. Germline CDR1 and CDR2: SNHLY and FYNNEI. This CDR3 spans 13 amino acids. Trimming took off 6 bases at V and 1 base at J, with 7 bases between the two ends. CDR3 coding DNA: TGTGCCAGCAGCTTAGAGAGCAATCAGCCCCAGCATTTT. It is translated as CASSLESNQPQHF.

Many counts were recorded for this clonotype. V is TRBV5-1 and J is TRBJ1-3; weak D call: TRBD1 (6 bases). The V and J ends lost 1 base and 6 bases respectively, with 11 bases between them. The CDR3 consists of 14 residues. CDR1 is SGHRS, CDR2 YFSETQ, per germline. As DNA, the CDR3 is TGCGCCAGCAGCTTGAACAGGGTGACAAACACCATATATTTT. It is translated as CASSLNRVTNTIYF.